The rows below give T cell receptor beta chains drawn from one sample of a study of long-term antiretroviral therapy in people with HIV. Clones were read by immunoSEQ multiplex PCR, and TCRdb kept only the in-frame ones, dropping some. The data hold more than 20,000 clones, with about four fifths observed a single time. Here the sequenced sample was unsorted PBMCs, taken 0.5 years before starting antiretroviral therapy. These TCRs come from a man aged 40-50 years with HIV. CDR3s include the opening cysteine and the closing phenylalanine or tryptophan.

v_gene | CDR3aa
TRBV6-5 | CASSYALGGGNTEAFF
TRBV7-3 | CASSFGQGIGYTF
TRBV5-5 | CASSSSGRTQETQYF
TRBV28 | CASSLLHTGELFF
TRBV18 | CASSPGDSLTQYF
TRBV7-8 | CASSLARRQVYEQYF
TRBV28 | CASSPLGLTSSYNSPLHF
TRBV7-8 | CASSLRDRGNSGANVLTF
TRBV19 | CASNLMLSSNQPQHF
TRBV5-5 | CASSSHTSGGGETQYF
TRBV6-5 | CASSYPTGVAFF
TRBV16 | CASSLGSPDTGELFF
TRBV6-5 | CASSYRGNTEAFF
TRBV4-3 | CASSQGPPGTGYEQYF
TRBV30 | CAWSEGRTNEKLFF
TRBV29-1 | CSVRGPWGYTF
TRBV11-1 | CASSPRTKGTGVTF
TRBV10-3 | CAISEGQGANEQYF
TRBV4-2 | CASSQDAAGNGYTF
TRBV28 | CASSFQGAGYTEAFF